The source of this T cell receptor (beta chain) is a study of T cells after yellow fever vaccination. The CDR3 runs 15 residues. Trimming shortened V by 8 bases and J by 2 bases, and 15 bases separated the two germline ends. Note on this clonotype: No antigen is known for it.

Making TCR cDNA involved 5'RACE template switching, which added UMIs and a universal primer site. A single record per CDR3 protein comes from TCRdb applying MiXCR to the 5' RACE reads. The data contain fewer than 400,000 distinct CDR3 sequences, around 6.5% of them singletons. General study results and limits: Post-booster samples contained most primary-vaccination clones (approximately 96% CD4, approximately 88% CD8).

Material: PBMCs, obtained 5 days after the yellow fever booster vaccination. The chain uses TRBV12-3 or TRBV12-4 and TRBJ2-2; maybe TRBD1 (5 bases). The sequence came from a man aged 25-45 years who received the YFV17D yellow fever vaccine. CDR3 region: CASHVGEDNTGELFF. DNA for the CDR3: TGTGCCAGCCATGTAGGGGAAGATAACACCGGGGAGCTGTTTTTT.